The 21 T cell receptor beta chains reported below all come from one sample, sequenced in a study of T cell repertoires in cytomegalovirus infection. Via MiXCR, TCRdb re-called the reads, giving one row per CDR3 protein. This sample has about 360,000 distinct CDR3 sequences, with over 15% found just once. The sequencing input was PBMCs. These receptors were obtained from a human donor in good health (CMV status not recorded). Some clones in this sample may be carry-over from other donors' samples.

In this sample, this clonotype turned up once. The gene calls are TRBV3-1 and TRBJ2-3; no firm D call. The CDR3 runs to 15 residues. The germline V and J ends were trimmed by 6 bases and 0 bases, with 13 bases remaining between them. Germline lookup yields CDR1 LGHDT and CDR2 YNNKEL (reference sequence). CDR3 DNA sequence: TGTGCCAGCAGTTCCAGGTATACTAGCACAGATACGCAGTATTTT. Translation: CASSSRYTSTDTQYF.

This clonotype was detected only a few times. In DNA form, the CDR3 reads TGTGCCACAGACAGGGGAGCTACATCCAATGAGCAGTTCTTC. Translated: CATDRGATSNEQFF. This chain uses TRBV6-2 or TRBV6-3 with TRBJ2-1, with 8 positions matching TRBD1. Germline values: CDR1 MNHEY, CDR2 SVGEGT. V lost 10 bases, J lost 6 bases, and 11 bases stayed unmatched. This CDR3 spans 14 amino acids.

The rearrangement uses TRBV11-2 and TRBJ1-5, with D possibly TRBD1 on 6 matching bases. From germline, CDR1 is SGHAT and CDR2 FQNNGV. V shed 3 bases and J shed 7 bases, with 13 bases lying between them. There are 14 residues in the CDR3. CDR3 sequence reads: CASSFGGGGQPQHF. CDR3 DNA sequence: TGTGCCAGCAGCTTCGGGGGGGGCGGCCAGCCCCAGCATTTT. The full variable domain, its missing parts supplied by reference TRBV11-2 and TRBJ1-5, is EAGVAQSPRYKIIEKRQSVAFWCNPISGHATLYWYQQILGQGPKLLIQFQNNGVVDDSQLPKDRFSAERLKGVDSTLKIQPAKLEDSAVYLCASSFGGGGQPQHFGDGTRLSIL.

The V call is TRBV6-5, the J call TRBJ2-3; TRBD1 is a possible D gene (5 bases). CDR1 is MNHEY and CDR2 is SVGAGI in the germline V gene. V lost 6 bases to trimming and J lost 3 bases, with 16 bases between them. This CDR3 has 15 amino acids. This CDR3 reads CASRPYGALTDTQYF. The CDR3 DNA is TGTGCCAGCAGGCCATATGGGGCGCTTACAGATACGCAGTATTTT.

The genes are TRBV4-3 and TRBJ2-3; 9 nucleotides line up with TRBD1. Per the germline V gene, CDR1 is LGHNA and CDR2 is YSLEER. This CDR3 is built from 18 residues. Losses at the gene ends were 0 bases for V and 0 bases for J; bases not matched to a gene: 7. CDR3 loop: CASSQDTGTGFSTDTQYF. CDR3 DNA sequence: TGCGCCAGCAGCCAAGATACGGGGACAGGGTTTAGCACAGATACGCAGTATTTT.

This clonotype was seen more than once but under ten times. The gene calls are TRBV20-1 and TRBJ1-1; tentative D call: TRBD1 (6 bases). Trimming took 0 bases from V and 6 from J, leaving 17 bases between them. Per germline, CDR1 DFQATT and CDR2 SNEGSKA (reference sequence). CDR3 length: 15 residues. The CDR3 coding sequence is TGCAGTGCTAGAGATCGGAAACAGGGAAACGCTGAAGCTTTCTTT. Amino acid sequence: CSARDRKQGNAEAFF.

The V call is TRBV20-1, the J call TRBJ2-5, with 10 positions matching TRBD2. The ends lost 6 bases at V and 9 bases at J; junction bases unmatched: 25. From germline, CDR1 is DFQATT and CDR2 SNEGSKA (reference sequence). This CDR3 contains 18 residues. The CDR3 reads CSARAAGRGLADDGSQYF. The CDR3 nucleotides read TGCAGTGCGAGGGCTGCCGGGCGAGGACTAGCGGACGATGGGTCCCAGTACTTC.

This clonotype has more than one count but fewer than ten. The CDR3 bases are TGTGCCACCAACCGGGACAGGGGGTTCGATGGCTACACCTTC. This codes for CATNRDRGFDGYTF. The chain couples TRBV2 to TRBJ1-2, with 11 bases aligning to TRBD1. Germline CDR1 reads SNHLY; CDR2 reads FYNNEI. This CDR3 region has 14 residues. Trimming at V came to 10 bases and at J to 6 bases, leaving 10 bases not matched to a gene.

There are many counts of this clonotype. The chain employs TRBV7-2 and TRBJ1-2; no firm D call. V lost 1 base, J lost 4 bases, and 13 bases lay in between. Germline CDR1 reads SGHTA; CDR2 reads FQGNSA. The CDR3 totals 15 residues. The CDR3 loop reads CASSLELGVGYGYTF. CDR3 nucleotide sequence: TGTGCCAGCAGCTTAGAACTCGGGGTTGGCTATGGCTACACCTTC.

CDR3 nucleotide sequence: TGTGCCAGTAGTAAGGGAGAGCACCGGCTGAACACTGAAGCTTTCTTT. Translated: CASSKGEHRLNTEAFF. The V call is TRBV19, the J call TRBJ1-1; D not resolved. CDR1 is LNHDA, CDR2 SQIVND, per germline (reference sequence). The CDR3 spans 16 residues. V was trimmed by 4 bases and J by 0 bases, leaving 15 bases between them.

This clonotype has at least ten counts. The CDR3 coding sequence is TGTGCCAGCAGCTTAAGGGACATTGTTAATGGCTACACCTTC. This sequence encodes CASSLRDIVNGYTF. This chain uses TRBV7-2 with TRBJ1-2, with TRBD1 as a possible D gene (6 bases). From germline, CDR1 is SGHTA and CDR2 FQGNSA. V lost 2 bases, J lost 6 bases, and 13 bases lay in between. The CDR3 is 14 residues long.

This clonotype was picked up a small number of times. This chain joins TRBV7-2 and TRBJ2-5, with 13 bases identical to TRBD2. The CDR3 has 14 amino acids. CDR1 is SGHTA and CDR2 is FQGNSA in the germline V gene. CDR3 sequence: CATSGRGYQETQYF. CDR3 bases: TGTGCAACTAGCGGGAGGGGGTACCAAGAGACCCAGTACTTC.

Many counts were recorded for this clonotype. The rearrangement links TRBV2 to TRBJ1-5; 9 bases are a match to TRBD1. With 7 bases clipped from V and 6 bases from J, the junction kept 7 bases outside the gene matches. This CDR3 is 14 amino acids long. Germline V gene lookup returns CDR1 SNHLY and CDR2 FYNNEI. This chain's CDR3 is CASTLTGGTQPQHF. For the CDR3, the DNA is TGTGCCAGCACTCTGACAGGGGGTACTCAGCCCCAGCATTTT.

This clonotype has at least ten counts. The chain recombines TRBV19 with TRBJ1-5, with D maybe TRBD1 (5 bases). V was trimmed by 9 bases and J by 4 bases, leaving 31 bases between them. This CDR3 has 19 amino acids. In germline, CDR1 is LNHDA, CDR2 SQIVND (reference sequence). CDR3 sequence (DNA): TGTGCCAGCGCTGGACATAAATCAGCCCCACTCTCCCTAAATCAGCCCCAGCATTTT. Translated: CASAGHKSAPLSLNQPQHF.

In this sample, this clonotype turned up many times. The chain has TRBV6-1 and TRBJ2-5, with a tentative D call TRBD1 (5 bases). Germline V CDR1 and CDR2: MNHNS, SASEGT. The V and J ends lost 10 bases and 9 bases respectively, with 27 bases between them. The CDR3 is 15 residues long. The DNA of the CDR3 is TGTGCCACCAATAACGATGCAGGGTTCCTTGGGGCCCAGTACTTC. This codes for CATNNDAGFLGAQYF.

There are many counts of this clonotype. The chain has TRBV7-2 and TRBJ1-2; D perhaps matches TRBD1 (6 bases). The CDR3 is made up of 14 amino acids. V was pared by 1 base and J by 3 bases, with 9 bases between. The germline gives CDR1 SGHTA, CDR2 FQGNSA. In nucleotides, the CDR3 is TGTGCCAGCAGCTTAGAGGACAGTTACTATGGCTACACCTTC. This sequence encodes CASSLEDSYYGYTF.

The V and J genes are TRBV12-3 or TRBV12-4 and TRBJ1-3, with D hard to call. This CDR3 region has 14 residues. The V end lost 2 bases, the J end lost 2 bases, and 7 bases lay between the germline ends. This CDR3 reads CASSLNVAGNTIYF. Written as DNA, the CDR3 is TGTGCCAGCAGTTTAAACGTGGCTGGAAACACCATATATTTT.

This clonotype was detected ten times or more. The CDR3 reads CASSFGQGLREQYF. The CDR3 bases are TGTGCCAGCAGCTTCGGACAGGGACTGCGGGAGCAGTACTTC. The chain carries TRBV5-4 and TRBJ2-7; 8 nucleotides match TRBD1. The CDR3 length is 14 residues. The germline V gene encodes CDR1 SGHNT and CDR2 YYREEE (reference sequence). V lost 2 bases to trimming and J lost 7 bases; unmatched junction nucleotides: 8.

This clonotype was seen many times. The rearrangement links TRBV5-5 to TRBJ1-2; D possibly corresponds to TRBD1 (5 bases). Trimming took off 4 bases at V and 4 bases at J, with 11 bases between the two ends. This CDR3 spans 13 amino acids. The germline V gene encodes CDR1 SGHKS and CDR2 YYEKEE (reference sequence). The CDR3 loop is CASSAGPLYGYTF. Written as DNA, the CDR3 is TGTGCCAGCAGCGCGGGACCGCTCTATGGCTACACCTTC. The whole variable domain, remainder taken from reference TRBV5-5 and TRBJ1-2, is DAGVTQSPTHLIKTRGQQVTLRCSPISGHKSVSWYQQVLGQGPQFIFQYYEKEERGRGNFPDRFSARQFPNYSSELNVNALLLGDSALYLCASSAGPLYGYTFGSGTRLTVV.

This clonotype was seen at least ten times. The chain combines TRBV7-2 with TRBJ2-5; no clear D gene. The CDR3 has 17 residues. Germline V CDR1 and CDR2: SGHTA, FQGNSA. Trimming shortened V by 4 bases and J by 2 bases, and 20 bases separated the two germline ends. The CDR3 region has the DNA TGTGCCAGCAGCTCCACTTATTCGACGGCCGGGCAAGAGACCCAGTACTTC. Translation gives CASSSTYSTAGQETQYF.

The table lists this clonotype with many counts. The J gene is TRBJ1-5, the V gene TRBV19, with D uncertain. Germline lookup yields CDR1 LNHDA and CDR2 SQIVND (reference sequence). CDR3 length equals 15 residues. V dropped 1 base and J dropped 3 bases, with 10 bases sitting between them. For the CDR3, the DNA is TGTGCCAGTAGTATAGTAGGGCTCAACAATCAGCCCCAGCATTTT. Encoded protein: CASSIVGLNNQPQHF.